The present T cell receptor (beta chain) was sequenced within a study of blood T cell repertoires in COVID-19 (dated by TCRdb to 2018 to 2020). Notes on the research overall: Samples covering the acute and convalescent phases of COVID-19 were provided by collaborators in the United States, Italy and Spain. The material from the prospective study consisted of cDNA or gDNA derived from T cells, B-cell-depleted T cells, or PBMCs. Subjects who had been exposed to COVID-19, were actively infected with it, or had recovered from it provided the deeply sampled blood TCRbeta repertoires that made up the dataset. The repertoires were made available in a free public database intended to serve as a resource for research on the immune response to SARS-CoV-2. The samples were drawn from the first 160 participants of the ongoing ImmuneRACE study and from 1,254 subjects provided by 6 global collaborators. The sample metadata nearly always contained a de-identified subject ID, COVID-19 status, age in years and sex. HLA class I and class II types, where available, came from metadata supplied by the sample provider rather than from assay-based typing.

About this clone itself: What this receptor recognizes is not known. Qualities for individual bases were not recorded, and no much larger clone is one base off.

Based on the germline V gene, the CDR1 and CDR2 sequences are SGDLS and YYNGEE. The CDR3 starts with the cysteine, ends with the phenylalanine, and has 16 residues. Kept here is only the CDR3 DNA, which spans 48 bases and is read in frame from base 1. Relative to germline, V is missing 1 base and J is missing 9 bases, with 13 bases of the junction outside any gene match. TCRbeta CDR3 regions were amplified from genomic DNA by means of the immunoSEQ Assay, a bias-controlled multiplex PCR. As for how the authors treated the data: The number of nucleated cells in each sample was estimated from the amplification of reference gene primers within the assay. To quantify the absolute abundance of each unique TCRbeta CDR3 rearrangement, sequence reads were collapsed and filtered. Productive Simpson clonality was computed per sample as the square root of Simpson's diversity index over productive rearrangements. As stored in TCRdb, this immuneACCESS dataset retains in-frame rearrangements with V and J assigned. A fraction of the clones does not appear; measured against another copy, unresolved V genes explain less than half of the discrepancy, and the remainder lacks a known reason. V, J and clone size are those of that table, while D and trimming were read from the DNA. Within this sample are some 120,000 clones, with 82% of them counted one time only. The ten largest account for 7.9% of the sample.

The collaborating institutions used their own protocols to collect whole blood in K2EDTA tubes. For TCRbeta analysis, collaborators shipped samples as frozen whole blood, isolated PBMCs, or DNA extracted from either of those sample types. Study-level results and caveats: The amount of clinical and demographic metadata varied by source and participant and was provided uncurated.

The TCR sequence derives from a man aged 65 to 85 with acute or convalescent COVID-19. The sequence joins TRBV9 to TRBJ2-3; TRBD1 aligns with 8 central bases. What was sequenced was peripheral blood. The DNA reads as follows: TGTGCCAGCAGCGTACAGGAACAGGGGGTTTTGGGAACGCAGTATTTT. This is translated as CASSVQEQGVLGTQYF.